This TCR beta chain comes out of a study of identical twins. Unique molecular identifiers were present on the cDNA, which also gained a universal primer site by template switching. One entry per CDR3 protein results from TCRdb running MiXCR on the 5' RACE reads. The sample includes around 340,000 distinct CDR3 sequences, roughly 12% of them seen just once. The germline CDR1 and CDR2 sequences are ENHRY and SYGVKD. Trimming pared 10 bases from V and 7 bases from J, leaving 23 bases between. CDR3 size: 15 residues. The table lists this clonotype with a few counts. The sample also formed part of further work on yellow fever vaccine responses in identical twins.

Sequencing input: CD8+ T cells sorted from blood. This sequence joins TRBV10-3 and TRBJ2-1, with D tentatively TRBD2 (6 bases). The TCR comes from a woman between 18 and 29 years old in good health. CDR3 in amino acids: CATPRLDPLWNEQFF. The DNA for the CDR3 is TGTGCCACCCCCCGACTAGATCCCCTATGGAATGAGCAGTTCTTC.